This TCR beta chain was identified in a study of T cell changes during pregnancy in multiple sclerosis. Using immunoSEQ multiplex PCR, the repertoire was profiled, and TCRdb retains in-frame clones only, with some absent. The table records approximately 90,000 clones, around 91% of them present only once. The germline CDR1 and CDR2 sequences are SGHTA and FQGTGA. This CDR3 is 15 amino acids long. V was clipped by 3 bases and J by 3 bases, with 12 bases between them. Sequences were derived from peripheral blood, sampled after pregnancy. The sequence derives from a female donor in good health, enrolled as a control in a pregnancy study. The rearrangement uses TRBV7-3 and TRBJ1-5, with TRBD1 as a possible D gene (5 bases). In DNA form, the CDR3 reads TGTGCCAGCAGCTTGGTCCGGGGGTCCAATCAGCCCCAGCATTTT. The encoded protein is CASSLVRGSNQPQHF.